What follows describes a single TCR beta chain. The entry originates in a study of patients and donors after allogeneic stem cell transplantation. Each CDR3 protein is one row after TCRdb ran MiXCR on the RT-PCR reads. The table lists some 160,000 distinct CDR3 sequences, 24% of them singletons. Germline CDR1 is SGHAT and CDR2 is FQNNGV. The CDR3 sequence is 15 residues long. The ends lost 6 bases at V and 0 bases at J; junction bases unmatched: 5. The rearrangement uses TRBV11-2 and TRBJ2-1, with TRBD2 matching 7 bases. The sample was blood, either unsorted or a sorted T cell fraction (not recorded which). The source of this sequence is a human donor who was either an allogeneic HSCT recipient or a stem cell or donor lymphocyte infusion donor (not recorded which). It is not recorded whose cells these are; they may come from a transplant donor. The CDR3 region has the DNA TGTGCCAGCAGACTAGCGTGGAGCTCCTACAATGAGCAGTTCTTC. This encodes CASRLAWSSYNEQFF.